This T cell receptor (beta chain) was captured by sequencing in a study of post-analysis software for immune sequencing data. This clonotype was counted ten times or more. Its antigen remains unidentified. Unique molecular identifiers had been added to the TCR beta cDNA libraries. T cells numbering roughly 0.85 to 11 million gave rise to about 540,000 cDNA molecules. One entry per CDR3 protein results from TCRdb running MiXCR on the PCR reads. The data show hundreds of thousands of distinct CDR3 sequences, 36% seen once. Findings of the study overall: Relative to controls, patients with multiple sclerosis showed significantly lower normalized Chao1 diversity. Batch-matched samples strongly co-clustered by F measure. A handful of TRBV segments, including TRBV5-6, TRBV5-1 and TRBV20-1, were more frequent in patients than controls.

The germline V gene has CDR1 PRHDT and CDR2 FYEKMQ (reference sequence). V was trimmed by 10 bases and J by 10 bases, leaving 23 bases between them. CDR3 length: 14 residues. The sequencing input was blood. This chain connects TRBV13 to TRBJ2-1, with TRBD1 as a possible D gene (6 bases). The source of this sequence is a girl aged 5-17 years with multiple sclerosis. As DNA, the CDR3 is TGTGCCACCAGTTCTAGGGGGATACGACGCGAGCAGTTCTTC. Its protein product is CATSSRGIRREQFF.